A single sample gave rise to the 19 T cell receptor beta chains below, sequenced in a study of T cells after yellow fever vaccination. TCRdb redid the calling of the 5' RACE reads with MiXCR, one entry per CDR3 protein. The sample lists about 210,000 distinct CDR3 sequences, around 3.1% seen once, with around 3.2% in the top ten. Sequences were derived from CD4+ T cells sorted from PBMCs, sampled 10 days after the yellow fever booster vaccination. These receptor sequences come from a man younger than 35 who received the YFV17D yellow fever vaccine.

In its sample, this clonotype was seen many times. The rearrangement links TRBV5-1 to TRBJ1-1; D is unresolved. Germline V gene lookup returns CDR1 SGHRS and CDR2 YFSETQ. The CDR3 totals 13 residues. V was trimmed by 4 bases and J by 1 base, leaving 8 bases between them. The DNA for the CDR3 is TGCGCCAGCAGCGGAACACAGAACACTGAAGCTTTCTTT. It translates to CASSGTQNTEAFF. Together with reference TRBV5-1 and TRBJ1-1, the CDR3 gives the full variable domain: KAGVTQTPRYLIKTRGQQVTLSCSPISGHRSVSWYQQTPGQGLQFLFEYFSETQRNKGNFPGRFSGRQFSNSRSEMNVSTLELGDSALYLCASSGTQNTEAFFGQGTRLTVV.

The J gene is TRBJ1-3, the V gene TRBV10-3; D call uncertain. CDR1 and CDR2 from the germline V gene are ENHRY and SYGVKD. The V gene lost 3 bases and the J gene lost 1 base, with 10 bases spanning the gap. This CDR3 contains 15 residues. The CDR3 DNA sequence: TGTGCCATCAGTGAAAGGAGTGGTTCTGGAAACACCATATATTTT. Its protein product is CAISERSGSGNTIYF.

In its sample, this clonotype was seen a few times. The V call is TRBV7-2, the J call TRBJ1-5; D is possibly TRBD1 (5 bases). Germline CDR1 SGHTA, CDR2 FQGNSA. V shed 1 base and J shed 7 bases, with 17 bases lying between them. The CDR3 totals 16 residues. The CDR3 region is CASSLVGPGGRQPQHF. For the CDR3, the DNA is TGTGCCAGCAGCTTAGTAGGCCCGGGGGGGAGACAGCCCCAGCATTTT.

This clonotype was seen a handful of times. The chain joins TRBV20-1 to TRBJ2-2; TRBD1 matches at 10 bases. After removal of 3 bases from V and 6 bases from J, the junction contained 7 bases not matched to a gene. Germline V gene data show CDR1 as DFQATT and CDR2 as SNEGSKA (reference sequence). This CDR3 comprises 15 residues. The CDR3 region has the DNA TGCAGTGCTAGGGCCCCGGACAGGGGGGCCGGGGAGCTGTTTTTT. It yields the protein CSARAPDRGAGELFF.

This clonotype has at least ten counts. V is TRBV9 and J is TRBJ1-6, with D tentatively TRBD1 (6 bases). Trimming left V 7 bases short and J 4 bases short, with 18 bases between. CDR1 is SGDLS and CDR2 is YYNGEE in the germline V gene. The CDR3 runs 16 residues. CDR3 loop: CASGGHSGPYNSPLHF. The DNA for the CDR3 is TGTGCCAGCGGGGGACATTCGGGACCATATAATTCACCCCTCCACTTT.

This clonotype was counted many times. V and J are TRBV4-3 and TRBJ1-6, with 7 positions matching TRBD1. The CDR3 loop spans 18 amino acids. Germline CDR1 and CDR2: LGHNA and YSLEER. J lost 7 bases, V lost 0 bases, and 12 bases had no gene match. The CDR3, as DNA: TGCGCCAGCAGCCAAGATTTGGGGAACAGGGGTTTGAATTCACCCCTCCACTTT. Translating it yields CASSQDLGNRGLNSPLHF.

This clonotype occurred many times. DNA of the CDR3: TGCGCCAGCAGCTTGGAAGTCGGTCCCTACGAGCAGTACTTC. Its translation: CASSLEVGPYEQYF. The rearrangement joins TRBV5-1 to TRBJ2-7; D remains ambiguous. The CDR3 is 14 amino acids. In germline, CDR1 is SGHRS, CDR2 YFSETQ. Trimming took off 0 bases at V and 2 bases at J, with 9 bases between the two ends.

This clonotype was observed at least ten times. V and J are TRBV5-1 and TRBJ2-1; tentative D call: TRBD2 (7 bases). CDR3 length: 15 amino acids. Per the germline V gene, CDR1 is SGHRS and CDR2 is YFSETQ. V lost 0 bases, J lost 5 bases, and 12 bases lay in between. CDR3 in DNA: TGCGCCAGCAGCTTGGTGAGGGGGGGAGACAATGAGCAGTTCTTC. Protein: CASSLVRGGDNEQFF.

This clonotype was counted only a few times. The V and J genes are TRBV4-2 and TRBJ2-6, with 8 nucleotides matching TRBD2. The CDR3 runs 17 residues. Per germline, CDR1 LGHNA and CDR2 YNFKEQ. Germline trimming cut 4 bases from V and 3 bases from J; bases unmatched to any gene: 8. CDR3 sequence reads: CASSPGTRALGANVLTF. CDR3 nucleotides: TGTGCCAGCAGCCCCGGGACTAGAGCCCTTGGGGCCAACGTCCTGACTTTC.

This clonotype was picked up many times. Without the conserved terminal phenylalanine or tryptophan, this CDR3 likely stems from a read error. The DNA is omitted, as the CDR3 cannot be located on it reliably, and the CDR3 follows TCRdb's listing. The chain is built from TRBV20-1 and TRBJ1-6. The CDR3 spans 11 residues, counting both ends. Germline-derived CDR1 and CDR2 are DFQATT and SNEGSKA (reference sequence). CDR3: CSARENGLLAS.

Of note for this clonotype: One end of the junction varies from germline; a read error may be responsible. The CDR3 region has the DNA TGTGCCAGTAGTATCTTCGGGAAAGAGGCCCAGTACTTC. Translated, it gives CASSIFGKEAQYF. V and J are TRBV19 and TRBJ2-5; the D gene is possibly TRBD2 (5 bases). CDR3 size: 13 residues. Germline lookup yields CDR1 LNHDA and CDR2 SQIVND (reference sequence).

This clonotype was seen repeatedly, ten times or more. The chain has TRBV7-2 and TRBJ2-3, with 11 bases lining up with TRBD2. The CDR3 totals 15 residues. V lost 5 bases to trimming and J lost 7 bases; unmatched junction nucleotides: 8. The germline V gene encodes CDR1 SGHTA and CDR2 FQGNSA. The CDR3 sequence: CASSVIAGGLHTQYF. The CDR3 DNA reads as TGTGCCAGCAGCGTTATAGCGGGGGGGCTTCATACGCAGTATTTT.

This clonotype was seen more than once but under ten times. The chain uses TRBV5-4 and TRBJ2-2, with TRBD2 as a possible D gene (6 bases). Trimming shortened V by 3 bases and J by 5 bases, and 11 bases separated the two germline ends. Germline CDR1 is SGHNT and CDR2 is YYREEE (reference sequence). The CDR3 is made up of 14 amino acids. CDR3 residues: CASSWDLRTGELFF. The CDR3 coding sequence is TGTGCCAGCAGCTGGGACTTGAGAACCGGGGAGCTGTTTTTT. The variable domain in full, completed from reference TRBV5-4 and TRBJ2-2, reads ETGVTQSPTHLIKTRGQQVTLRCSSQSGHNTVSWYQQALGQGPQFIFQYYREEENGRGNFPPRFSGLQFPNYSSELNVNALELDDSALYLCASSWDLRTGELFFGEGSRLTVL.

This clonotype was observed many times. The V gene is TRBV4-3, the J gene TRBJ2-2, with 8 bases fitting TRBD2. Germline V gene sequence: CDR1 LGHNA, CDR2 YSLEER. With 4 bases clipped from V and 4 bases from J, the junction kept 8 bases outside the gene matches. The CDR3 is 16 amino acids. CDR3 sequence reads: CASSPEGLVSTGELFF. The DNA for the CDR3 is TGCGCCAGCAGCCCTGAGGGACTAGTTAGCACCGGGGAGCTGTTTTTT.

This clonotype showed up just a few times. The CDR3 sequence: CASSQVASDTQYF. The CDR3 region has the DNA TGCGCCAGCAGCCAAGTCGCGTCAGATACGCAGTATTTT. This chain joins TRBV4-1 and TRBJ2-3; the D is unclear. The CDR3 length is 13 residues. Per the germline V gene, CDR1 is MGHRA and CDR2 is YSYEKL. V was clipped by 1 base and J by 4 bases, with 6 bases between them.

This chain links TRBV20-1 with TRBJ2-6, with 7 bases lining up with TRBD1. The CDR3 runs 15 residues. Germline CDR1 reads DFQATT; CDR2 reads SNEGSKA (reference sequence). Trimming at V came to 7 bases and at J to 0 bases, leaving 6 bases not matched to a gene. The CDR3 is CSGRQGTSGANVLTF. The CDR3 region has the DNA TGCAGTGGCCGACAGGGAACCTCTGGGGCCAACGTCCTGACTTTC.

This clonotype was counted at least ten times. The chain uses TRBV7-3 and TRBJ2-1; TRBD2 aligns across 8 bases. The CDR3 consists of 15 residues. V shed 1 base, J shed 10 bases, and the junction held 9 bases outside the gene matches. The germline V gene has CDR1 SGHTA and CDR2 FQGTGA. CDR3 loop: CASSLNGGAGREQFF. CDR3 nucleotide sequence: TGTGCCAGCAGCTTAAACGGGGGGGCCGGTCGAGAGCAGTTCTTC.

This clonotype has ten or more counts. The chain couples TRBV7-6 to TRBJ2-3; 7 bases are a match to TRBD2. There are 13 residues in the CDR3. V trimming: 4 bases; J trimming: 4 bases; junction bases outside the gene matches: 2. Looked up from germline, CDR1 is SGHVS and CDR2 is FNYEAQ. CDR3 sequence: CASSSSGADTQYF. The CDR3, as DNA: TGTGCCAGCAGCTCTAGCGGCGCAGATACGCAGTATTTT.

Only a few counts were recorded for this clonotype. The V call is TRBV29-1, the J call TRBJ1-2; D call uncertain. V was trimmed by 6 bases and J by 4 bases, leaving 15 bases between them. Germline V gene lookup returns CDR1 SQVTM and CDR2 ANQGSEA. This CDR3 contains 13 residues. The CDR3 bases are TGCAGCGTCACGGACGGTGCGGTCTATGGCTACACCTTC. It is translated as CSVTDGAVYGYTF.